This passage covers 25 T cell receptor beta chains from one sample sequenced in a study. One entry per CDR3 protein results from TCRdb running MiXCR on the reads. The repertoire has about 16,000 distinct CDR3 sequences, approximately 37% of them found once; the top ten carry 15% to 20%. The material sequenced was blood. These receptors all stem from a human donor.

Judged by abundance, this clonotype is medium-sized. The chain joins TRBV18 to TRBJ2-7; the D call may be TRBD1 or TRBD2 (5 bases each). The CDR3 runs to 17 residues. Germline V gives CDR1 KGHSH, CDR2 LQKENI. Trimming removed 2 bases at V and 0 bases at J, with 17 bases between. CDR3 DNA sequence: TGTGCCAGCTCACCAATTGGGGGATCCATTTACTCCTACGAGCAGTACTTC. Its protein product is CASSPIGGSIYSYEQYF.

This clonotype was counted ten times or more. The chain uses TRBV4-2 and TRBJ1-2, with 7 bases aligning to TRBD1. Germline trimming cut 4 bases from V and 4 bases from J; bases unmatched to any gene: 6. Germline CDR1 is LGHNA and CDR2 is YNFKEQ. The CDR3 is 14 residues long. As DNA, the CDR3 is TGTGCCAGCAGCCCGACAGGGCCTCCCTATGGCTACACCTTC. It is translated as CASSPTGPPYGYTF.

This clonotype is medium-sized within its sample. The rearrangement uses TRBV12-3 or TRBV12-4 and TRBJ1-5; D uncertain. The CDR3 spans 13 residues. The V and J ends lost 3 bases and 2 bases respectively, with 5 bases between them. CDR3 amino acids: CASSFGGNQPQHF. CDR3 DNA: TGTGCCAGCAGTTTTGGGGGCAATCAGCCCCAGCATTTT.

This clonotype appeared many times. The gene calls are TRBV29-1 and TRBJ1-2, with D hard to call. The V end was cut by 4 bases, the J end by 1 base, with 7 bases between. The germline gives CDR1 SQVTM, CDR2 ANQGSEA. This CDR3 contains 12 residues. CDR3 sequence (DNA): TGCAGCGTTGGGACCTATAACTATGGCTACACCTTC. Translating it yields CSVGTYNYGYTF.

This clonotype was seen at least ten times. DNA for the CDR3: TGTGCCAGCAGTTACCCGGCCAGCTCCTACGAGCAGTACTTC. As protein: CASSYPASSYEQYF. The chain employs TRBV6-6 and TRBJ2-7; D is undetermined. The V gene's germline CDR1 is MNHNY and CDR2 SVGAGI (reference sequence). V lost 2 bases to trimming and J lost 0 bases, with 8 bases between them. CDR3 length: 14 amino acids.

This clonotype is judged medium-sized. The CDR3 loop reads CASSLTSGLQETQYF. In DNA, the CDR3 is TGTGCCAGCAGTCTGACTAGCGGGTTGCAAGAGACCCAGTACTTC. The chain uses TRBV12-3 or TRBV12-4 and TRBJ2-5; TRBD2 matches 10 bases. J lost 2 bases, V lost 5 bases, and 5 bases had no gene match. CDR3 length: 15 amino acids.

In this sample, this clonotype is medium-sized (0.01 to 0.1%). The rearrangement links TRBV18 to TRBJ2-7; 8 positions agree with TRBD2. Germline V gene lookup returns CDR1 KGHSH and CDR2 LQKENI. Trimming removed 1 base from V and 3 bases from J; junction bases left unmatched: 5. The CDR3 consists of 15 residues. The CDR3 nucleotides are TGTGCCAGCTCACCACTCCAAGCGGGAGACTACGAGCAGTACTTC. This encodes CASSPLQAGDYEQYF.

In this sample, this clonotype turned up many times. CDR3 sequence: CASSQDTILYQGRGEGDSYNEQFF. CDR3 DNA sequence: TGTGCCAGCAGCCAAGATACTATACTTTATCAAGGACGCGGGGAGGGAGACTCCTACAATGAGCAGTTCTTC. This chain connects TRBV4-2 to TRBJ2-1, with 7 bases fitting TRBD2. V lost 0 bases to trimming and J lost 0 bases; unmatched junction nucleotides: 26. Per germline, CDR1 LGHNA and CDR2 YNFKEQ. This CDR3 has 24 amino acids.

This clonotype was recorded many times. V usage is TRBV29-1 and J usage is TRBJ2-7; possibly TRBD1 for D (5 bases). Trimming pared 2 bases from V and 3 bases from J, leaving 11 bases between. Germline CDR1 is SQVTM and CDR2 is ANQGSEA. This CDR3 region has 13 residues. The CDR3 DNA reads TGCAGCGTTGAACACAGGCACTACTACGAGCAGTACTTC. Translated, it gives CSVEHRHYYEQYF.

The chain combines TRBV6-1 with TRBJ1-1; D uncertain. V was trimmed by 4 bases and J by 1 base, leaving 4 bases between them. The CDR3 has 12 residues. Per germline, CDR1 MNHNS and CDR2 SASEGT. The CDR3 coding sequence is TGTGCCAGCAGTGGTTGGAACACTGAAGCTTTCTTT. Amino acids: CASSGWNTEAFF.

This clonotype came up many times. The J gene is TRBJ2-1, the V gene TRBV7-9, with D possibly being TRBD2 (5 bases). This CDR3 is built from 12 residues. V was trimmed by 6 bases and J by 5 bases, leaving 8 bases between them. CDR1 and CDR2 from the germline V gene are SEHNR and FQNEAQ (reference sequence). The CDR3 region has the DNA TGTGCCAGCAGTTCGGGGAACAATGAGCAGTTCTTC. Translating it yields CASSSGNNEQFF.

This clonotype occurred a few times. This chain links TRBV28 with TRBJ1-5; 12 bases align to TRBD1. Per the germline V gene, CDR1 is MDHEN and CDR2 is SYDVKM. This CDR3 spans 15 amino acids. In nucleotides, the CDR3 is TGTAACATTGTGGGGACAGGGGGCGTCATTCAGCCCCAGCATTTT. It codes for CNIVGTGGVIQPQHF.

This clonotype has a handful of counts. The chain recombines TRBV11-2 with TRBJ2-1; 13 nucleotides match TRBD2. The junction had 7 bases not matched to a gene; V was cut back by 1 base and J by 4 bases. Germline assignment: CDR1 SGHAT and CDR2 FQNNGV. The CDR3 is 18 residues long. CDR3 in DNA: TGTGCCAGCAGCTTAGGGGGACTAGCGGGATGGCGTTACAATGAGCAGTTCTTC. Protein: CASSLGGLAGWRYNEQFF.

Sample share makes this clonotype medium-sized. The rearrangement uses TRBV4-2 and TRBJ1-5; 7 bases are a match to TRBD1. In germline, CDR1 is LGHNA, CDR2 YNFKEQ. V dropped 0 bases and J dropped 5; count of bases not matched to a gene: 4. The CDR3 sequence is 15 residues long. The CDR3 sequence is CASSQEPQGDQPQHF. DNA for the CDR3: TGTGCCAGCAGCCAAGAACCCCAGGGGGATCAGCCCCAGCATTTT.

This clonotype has a count of ten or more. The V call is TRBV20-1, the J call TRBJ2-3; TRBD1 might be the D (6 bases). The CDR3 has 14 amino acids. The germline CDR1 and CDR2 sequences are DFQATT and SNEGSKA (reference sequence). Between the trimmed V and J ends, which lost 4 bases and 5 bases, there was a span of 16 bases. The CDR3 DNA reads TGCAGTGCTAAGACAGGATCATCAGTAGATACGCAGTATTTT. As protein: CSAKTGSSVDTQYF.

Remarks on this clonotype: With a much larger clone just one base away, this may be a read error. The CDR3 DNA follows: TGTGCCAGCTCATCTGACATCGACACTGAAGCTTTCTTT. It specifies CASSSDIDTEAFF. The V gene is TRBV18, the J gene TRBJ1-1; D not resolved. Germline V gene data show CDR1 as KGHSH and CDR2 as LQKENI. The CDR3 covers 13 residues. Deletions cut 5 bases from V and 3 bases from J, with 10 bases between.

This clonotype showed up many times. The chain combines TRBV4-3 with TRBJ1-2, with unresolved D. V lost 1 base to trimming and J lost 4 bases, with 10 bases between them. Germline assignment: CDR1 LGHNA and CDR2 YSLEER. This CDR3 region has 14 residues. The CDR3 loop is CASSQGAQSYGYTF. The CDR3 DNA reads TGCGCCAGCAGCCAAGGGGCGCAGTCCTATGGCTACACCTTC.

On this clonotype: Being one base from a much bigger clone, this may be a read error. The chain employs TRBV4-1 and TRBJ2-5; 9 bases agree with TRBD1. The CDR3 has 15 amino acids. V trimming: 2 bases; J trimming: 11 bases; junction bases outside the gene matches: 12. Germline CDR1 is MGHRA and CDR2 is YSYEKL. The CDR3 coding sequence is TGCGCCAGCAGCCAATCCGGGACAGGGATGGATGAGCAGTACTTC. It codes for CASSQSGTGMDEQYF.

This clonotype is medium-sized within its sample. V usage is TRBV20-1 and J usage is TRBJ2-5; 9 positions match TRBD2. The CDR3 runs to 16 residues. In germline, CDR1 is DFQATT, CDR2 SNEGSKA (reference sequence). The ends lost 2 bases at V and 4 bases at J; junction bases unmatched: 11. The chain's CDR3 is CSARTGTSYPRETQYF. The DNA of the CDR3 is TGCAGTGCTAGAACCGGGACTAGCTACCCTCGAGAGACCCAGTACTTC.

On this clonotype itself: This may arise from a read error, as a much more abundant clone is one base away. The chain joins TRBV20-1 to TRBJ2-1, with D possibly TRBD2 on 5 matching bases. There are 15 residues in the CDR3. Germline V gene sequence: CDR1 DFQATT, CDR2 SNEGSKA (reference sequence). Trimming shortened V by 1 base and J by 0 bases, and 10 bases separated the two germline ends. CDR3 nucleotides: TGCAGTGCTAGAGCCGGGAAACTCTCCTACAATGAGCAGTTCTTC. Translation gives CSARAGKLSYNEQFF.

J is TRBJ2-2 and V is TRBV30; TRBD2 might be the D (6 bases). This CDR3 region has 12 residues. V dropped 8 bases and J dropped 5 bases, with 12 bases sitting between them. Germline values: CDR1 GTSNPN, CDR2 SVGIG (reference sequence). CDR3 amino acids: CAMEGPTGELFF. CDR3 DNA: TGTGCCATGGAGGGACCAACCGGGGAGCTGTTTTTT.

This clonotype appeared many times. The chain has TRBV29-1 and TRBJ2-5; D uncertain. Germline assignment: CDR1 SQVTM and CDR2 ANQGSEA. The CDR3 spans 14 residues. V lost 5 bases, J lost 5 bases, and 18 bases lay in between. This CDR3 reads CSVLLDEFHETQYF. In DNA, the CDR3 is TGCAGCGTTCTTTTGGACGAGTTTCATGAGACCCAGTACTTC. The full variable domain, in which reference TRBV29-1 and TRBJ2-5 provide the parts outside the CDR3, is SAVISQKPSRDICQRGTSLTIQCQVDSQVTMMFWYRQQPGQSLTLIATANQGSEATYESGFVIDKFPISRPNLTFSTLTVSNMSPEDSSIYLCSVLLDEFHETQYFGPGTRLLVL.

Remarks on this clonotype: This may be a read error: a much more frequent sequence differs by one nucleotide. The rearrangement links TRBV4-3 to TRBJ2-7; either TRBD1 or TRBD2 may supply D (6 bases each). Germline V gene lookup returns CDR1 LGHNA and CDR2 YSLEER. This CDR3 has 13 residues. The CDR3 spells CVSSQLQGLEQYF. DNA of the CDR3: TGCGTCAGCAGCCAACTACAGGGACTCGAGCAGTACTTC.

This clonotype has ten or more counts. This sequence joins TRBV19 and TRBJ1-2; maybe TRBD1 (5 bases). This CDR3 has 14 residues. CDR1 and CDR2 from the germline V gene are LNHDA and SQIVND (reference sequence). V was clipped by 7 bases and J by 8 bases, with 20 bases between them. The CDR3 DNA reads as TGTGCCAGTAACCCGACCGGGACTCGAGGGGGCTACACCTTC. Translated: CASNPTGTRGGYTF.

The CDR3 loop reads CSVVRAAGGSYEQYF. CDR3 sequence (DNA): TGCAGCGTTGTGAGAGCCGCCGGGGGTTCCTACGAGCAGTACTTC. The V call is TRBV29-1, the J call TRBJ2-7, with a possible D match to TRBD2 (6 bases). Germline CDR1 SQVTM, CDR2 ANQGSEA. The V end lost 4 bases, the J end lost 1 base, and 17 bases lay between the germline ends. The CDR3 extends over 15 amino acids.